These T cell receptor beta chains were read from a single sample in a study of PD-L1 blockade in urothelial cancer. TCRdb's table, derived via immunoSEQ multiplex PCR, lists solely in-frame clones and lacks some. The sample contains roughly 87,000 clones, around 87% of which appear only once. The starting material was PBMCs, obtained around atezolizumab (anti-PD-L1) treatment. The receptor set was obtained from a woman in her sixties or seventies with urothelial cancer. The CDR3 runs from the conserved cysteine through the conserved F or W. Each record gives: J gene, clone size, CDR3 length, V gene, D gene, CDR3 protein, CDR3 DNA. The D gene is left open where the match is weak. Size is stated for part of the rows, as once, few or many counts, or as a class when the clone is expanded.

J: TRBJ2-7
size: .
length: 13
V: TRBV6-1
D: TRBD1
CDR3: CATQGTEAYEQYF
DNA: TGTGCCACCCAGGGGACAGAGGCCTACGAGCAGTACTTC

J: TRBJ1-1
size: few
length: 16
V: TRBV21-1
D: .
CDR3: CASNQPRGRANTEAFF
DNA: TGTGCCAGCAATCAACCTAGAGGCAGGGCAAACACTGAAGCTTTCTTT

J: TRBJ1-2
size: .
length: 14
V: TRBV7-2
D: .
CDR3: CASSLGDINYGYTF
DNA: TGTGCCAGCAGCTTAGGGGACATTAACTATGGCTACACCTTC

J: TRBJ1-5
size: .
length: 15
V: TRBV4-1
D: .
CDR3: CASSQDGAVQQPQHF
DNA: TGCGCCAGCAGCCAAGATGGCGCGGTTCAGCAGCCCCAGCATTTT

J: TRBJ1-5
size: .
length: 15
V: TRBV7-2
D: .
CDR3: CASSLATGLNQPQHF
DNA: TGTGCCAGCAGCTTAGCGACAGGACTCAATCAGCCCCAGCATTTT

J: TRBJ1-2
size: .
length: 13
V: TRBV7-9
D: TRBD1
CDR3: CASSALTGTGYTF
DNA: TGTGCCAGCAGCGCCTTGACAGGGACTGGCTACACCTTC

J: TRBJ1-1
size: .
length: 18
V: TRBV7-3
D: TRBD1
CDR3: CASSLRGGTGGLNTEAFF
DNA: TGTGCCAGCAGCCTAAGGGGGGGGACAGGGGGCCTGAACACTGAAGCTTTCTTT

J: TRBJ2-2
size: once
length: 15
V: TRBV19
D: .
CDR3: CASGAGRENTGELFF
DNA: TGTGCCAGTGGGGCGGGGCGGGAGAACACCGGGGAGCTGTTTTTT

J: TRBJ1-6
size: .
length: 15
V: TRBV6-1
D: TRBD1
CDR3: CASSVTGVENSPLHF
DNA: TGTGCCAGCAGTGTCACAGGGGTCGAGAATTCACCCCTCCACTTT

J: TRBJ1-1
size: .
length: 13
V: TRBV18
D: .
CDR3: CASSPLEGSEAFF
DNA: TGTGCCAGCTCACCCTTGGAGGGGAGTGAAGCTTTCTTT

J: TRBJ1-5
size: once
length: 16
V: TRBV2
D: .
CDR3: CASSAEGTYSNQPQHF
DNA: TGTGCCAGCAGTGCGGAGGGAACCTATAGCAATCAGCCCCAGCATTTT

J: TRBJ2-7
size: .
length: 14
V: TRBV10-1
D: TRBD1
CDR3: CASSEYRTGPEQYF
DNA: TGCGCCAGCAGTGAGTATCGGACAGGGCCGGAGCAGTACTTC

J: TRBJ2-5
size: .
length: 15
V: TRBV7-6
D: TRBD2
CDR3: CASSLVTSGSETQYF
DNA: TGTGCCAGCAGCTTAGTTACTAGCGGGAGCGAGACCCAGTACTTC

J: TRBJ2-5
size: .
length: 14
V: TRBV28
D: .
CDR3: CASSLVVVQETQYF
DNA: TGTGCCAGCAGTTTGGTGGTAGTTCAAGAGACCCAGTACTTC

J: TRBJ1-1
size: .
length: 11
V: TRBV28
D: .
CDR3: CASRNGPGAFF
DNA: TGTGCCAGCAGGAATGGTCCCGGGGCTTTCTTT

J: TRBJ2-5
size: .
length: 15
V: TRBV27
D: .
CDR3: CASSLSPGIQETQYF
DNA: TGTGCCAGCAGTTTATCGCCCGGGATTCAAGAGACCCAGTACTTC